Many counts were recorded for the clone carrying this T cell receptor beta chain. The sample comes from a study of blood T cells in healthy people across ages. The V and J ends lost 4 bases and 3 bases respectively, with 22 bases between them. There are 18 residues in the CDR3. Germline assignment: CDR1 LGHNA and CDR2 YSLEER. A second PCR, run for about 6 to 12 cycles, used a sample-barcoded 5' primer plus a J-beta primer mix. TCRdb independently ran MiXCR on the 5' RACE reads; one entry per CDR3 protein. The sample shows approximately 800,000 distinct CDR3 sequences, 55% to 70% of them seen only once.

The source is a man under 40 in good health. The V call is TRBV4-3, the J call TRBJ2-4; D is uncertain. The sequenced material came from blood. The CDR3 loop reads CASSPWPFQARGKNIQYF. The DNA for the CDR3 is TGCGCCAGCAGCCCCTGGCCCTTCCAAGCCAGAGGCAAAAACATTCAGTACTTC.